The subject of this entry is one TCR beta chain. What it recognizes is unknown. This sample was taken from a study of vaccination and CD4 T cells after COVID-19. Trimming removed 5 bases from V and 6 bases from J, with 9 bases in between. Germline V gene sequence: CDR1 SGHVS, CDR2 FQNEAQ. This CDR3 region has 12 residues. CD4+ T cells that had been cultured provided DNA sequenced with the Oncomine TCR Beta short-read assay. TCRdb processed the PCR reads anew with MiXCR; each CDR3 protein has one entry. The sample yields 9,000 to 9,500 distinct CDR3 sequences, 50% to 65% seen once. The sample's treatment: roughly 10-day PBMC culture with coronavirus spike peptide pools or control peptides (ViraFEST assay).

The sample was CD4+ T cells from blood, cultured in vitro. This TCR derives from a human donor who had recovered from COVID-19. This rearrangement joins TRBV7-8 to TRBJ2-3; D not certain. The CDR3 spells CASSIARDTQYF. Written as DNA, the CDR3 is TGTGCCAGCAGCATCGCCAGGGATACGCAGTATTTT.